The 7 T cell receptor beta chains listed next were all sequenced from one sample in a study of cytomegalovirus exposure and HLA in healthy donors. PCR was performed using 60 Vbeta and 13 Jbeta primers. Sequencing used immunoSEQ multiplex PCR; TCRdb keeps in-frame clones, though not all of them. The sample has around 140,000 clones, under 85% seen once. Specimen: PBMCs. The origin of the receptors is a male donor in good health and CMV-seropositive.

CDR3 loop: CASSLWAGGHSPLHF. Written as DNA, the CDR3 is TGTGCCAGCAGTTTATGGGCCGGGGGACATTCACCCCTCCACTTT. V and J are TRBV28 and TRBJ1-6; tentative D call: TRBD1 (5 bases). The CDR3 length is 15 residues. The germline CDR1 and CDR2 sequences are MDHEN and SYDVKM. V gave up 0 bases and J gave up 8 bases, with 11 bases separating them. The full variable domain, with the rest looked up from reference TRBV28 and TRBJ1-6, is DVKVTQSSRYLVKRTGEKVFLECVQDMDHENMFWYRQDPGLGLRLIYFSYDVKMKEKGDIPEGYSVSREKKERFSLILESASTNQTSMYLCASSLWAGGHSPLHFGNGTRLTVT.

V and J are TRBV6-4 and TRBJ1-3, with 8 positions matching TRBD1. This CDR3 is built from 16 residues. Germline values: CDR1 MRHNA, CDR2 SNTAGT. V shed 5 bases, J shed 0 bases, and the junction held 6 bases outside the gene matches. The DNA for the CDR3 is TGTGCCAGCAGTTCCGACAGGGGCGTCTCTGGAAACACCATATATTTT. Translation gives CASSSDRGVSGNTIYF.

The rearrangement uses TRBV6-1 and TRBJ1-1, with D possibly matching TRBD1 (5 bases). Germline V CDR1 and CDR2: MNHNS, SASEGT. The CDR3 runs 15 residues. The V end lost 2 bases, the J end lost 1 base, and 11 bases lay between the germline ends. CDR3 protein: CASSEYGGRNTEAFF. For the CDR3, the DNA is TGTGCCAGCAGTGAATACGGGGGTAGGAACACTGAAGCTTTCTTT.

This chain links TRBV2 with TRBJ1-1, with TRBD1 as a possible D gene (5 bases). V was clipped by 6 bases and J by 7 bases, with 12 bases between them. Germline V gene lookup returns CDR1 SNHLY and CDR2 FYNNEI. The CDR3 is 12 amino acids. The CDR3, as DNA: TGTGCCAGCAGCCGCGACAGCCATGAAGCTTTCTTT. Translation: CASSRDSHEAFF.

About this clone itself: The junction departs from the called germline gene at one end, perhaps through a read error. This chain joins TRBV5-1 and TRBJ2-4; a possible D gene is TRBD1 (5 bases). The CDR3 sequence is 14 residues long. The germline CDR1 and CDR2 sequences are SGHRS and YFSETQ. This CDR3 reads CASRLTPTENSQYF. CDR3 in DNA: TGCGCCAGCAGGCTTACACCGACAGAAAACAGTCAGTACTTC.

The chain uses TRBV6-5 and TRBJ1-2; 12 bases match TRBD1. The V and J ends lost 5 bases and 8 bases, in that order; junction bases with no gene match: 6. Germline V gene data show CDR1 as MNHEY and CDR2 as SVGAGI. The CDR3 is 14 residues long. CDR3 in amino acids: CASSVGTGGEGYTF. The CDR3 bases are TGTGCCAGCAGTGTAGGGACAGGGGGCGAGGGCTACACCTTC.

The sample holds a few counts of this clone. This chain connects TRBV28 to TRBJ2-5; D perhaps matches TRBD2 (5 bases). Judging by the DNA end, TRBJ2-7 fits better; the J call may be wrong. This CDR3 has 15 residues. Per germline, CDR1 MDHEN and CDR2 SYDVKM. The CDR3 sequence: CASSLSAGSAYEQYF. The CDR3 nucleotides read TGTGCCAGCAGTTTATCCGCGGGCTCGGCCTACGAGCAGTACTTC.